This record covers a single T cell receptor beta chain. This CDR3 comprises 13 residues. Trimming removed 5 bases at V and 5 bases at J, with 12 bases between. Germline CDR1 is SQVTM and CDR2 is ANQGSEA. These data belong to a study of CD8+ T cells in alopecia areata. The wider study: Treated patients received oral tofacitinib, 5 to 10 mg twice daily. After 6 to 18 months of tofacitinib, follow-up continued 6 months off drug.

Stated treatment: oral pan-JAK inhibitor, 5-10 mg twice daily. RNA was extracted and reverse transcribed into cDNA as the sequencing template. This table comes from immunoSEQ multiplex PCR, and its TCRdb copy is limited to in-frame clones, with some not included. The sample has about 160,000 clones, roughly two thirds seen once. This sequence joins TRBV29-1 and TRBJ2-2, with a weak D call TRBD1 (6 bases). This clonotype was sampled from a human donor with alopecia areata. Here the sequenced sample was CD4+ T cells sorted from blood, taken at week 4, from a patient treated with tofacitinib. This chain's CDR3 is CSVWDIRTGELFF. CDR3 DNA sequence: TGCAGCGTTTGGGACATAAGGACCGGGGAGCTGTTTTTT.